A selection of T cell receptor beta chains follows, all from one sample in a study of T cell clones after liver transplantation. The method was immunoSEQ multiplex PCR; TCRdb's version includes in-frame clones alone and lacks a portion of them. The sample has around 51,000 clones; about 86% are singletons. The source was CD8+ T cells from blood, collected 12 months after liver transplant. Receptor source: a human patient who received a liver transplant. Among the T cells, some may be from the graft donor. Each CDR3 is given with its conserved first and last residue. A D gene is named only where the DNA matches it firmly. Rows give clone size only sometimes, using once, few, many, or a class for an expanded clone.

D gene: TRBD2
clone size: .
V gene: TRBV15
CDR3 length: 15
J gene: TRBJ2-2
CDR3 protein: CATSNPSGRTGELFF
CDR3 DNA: TGTGCCACCAGCAATCCTAGCGGGAGGACCGGGGAGCTGTTTTTT

D gene: .
clone size: .
V gene: TRBV7-8
CDR3 length: 16
J gene: TRBJ2-5
CDR3 protein: CASSLGVLAAQETQYF
CDR3 DNA: TGTGCCAGCAGCTTAGGAGTCTTGGCGGCCCAAGAGACCCAGTACTTC

D gene: TRBD1
clone size: .
V gene: TRBV11-2
CDR3 length: 15
J gene: TRBJ1-1
CDR3 protein: CASSDRTGMNTEAFF
CDR3 DNA: TGTGCCAGCAGCGATCGGACAGGGATGAACACTGAAGCTTTCTTT

D gene: TRBD2
clone size: .
V gene: TRBV11-2
CDR3 length: 16
J gene: TRBJ2-7
CDR3 protein: CASTRGRGGRFYEQYF
CDR3 DNA: TGTGCCAGCACCCGCGGGCGCGGCGGGAGATTTTACGAGCAGTACTTC

D gene: .
clone size: .
V gene: TRBV25-1
CDR3 length: 16
J gene: TRBJ2-7
CDR3 protein: CASSDSKQGFGYEQYF
CDR3 DNA: TGTGCCAGCAGTGATAGCAAACAGGGATTTGGCTACGAGCAGTACTTC

D gene: .
clone size: .
V gene: TRBV28
CDR3 length: 14
J gene: TRBJ2-7
CDR3 protein: CASSFLRQDYEQYF
CDR3 DNA: TGTGCCAGCAGTTTTCTACGACAGGACTACGAGCAGTACTTC

D gene: TRBD1
clone size: .
V gene: TRBV28
CDR3 length: 14
J gene: TRBJ2-7
CDR3 protein: CASSPRTGVYEQYF
CDR3 DNA: TGTGCCAGCAGTCCCCGGACAGGGGTCTACGAGCAGTACTTC

D gene: .
clone size: .
V gene: TRBV27
CDR3 length: 14
J gene: TRBJ1-2
CDR3 protein: CASGPGRTNYGYTF
CDR3 DNA: TGTGCCAGCGGTCCGGGACGGACGAACTATGGCTACACCTTC

D gene: .
clone size: once
V gene: TRBV27
CDR3 length: 15
J gene: TRBJ2-7
CDR3 protein: CASSFGGQLTYEQYF
CDR3 DNA: TGTGCCAGCAGTTTTGGGGGACAATTAACCTACGAGCAGTACTTC

D gene: TRBD2
clone size: .
V gene: TRBV5-1
CDR3 length: 14
J gene: TRBJ2-7
CDR3 protein: CASSFASGTYEQYF
CDR3 DNA: TGCGCCAGCAGCTTCGCTAGCGGAACCTACGAGCAGTACTTC

D gene: .
clone size: few
V gene: TRBV19
CDR3 length: 12
J gene: TRBJ1-1
CDR3 protein: CASSIGGLEAFF
CDR3 DNA: TGTGCCAGTAGTATCGGGGGGCTGGAAGCTTTCTTT

D gene: TRBD1
clone size: .
V gene: TRBV19
CDR3 length: 16
J gene: TRBJ1-1
CDR3 protein: CASSPQGALGNTEAFF
CDR3 DNA: TGTGCCAGTAGTCCACAGGGGGCCCTTGGGAACACTGAAGCTTTCTTT

D gene: .
clone size: .
V gene: TRBV6-6
CDR3 length: 12
J gene: TRBJ2-7
CDR3 protein: CASSYMSTEQYF
CDR3 DNA: TGTGCCAGCAGTTACATGTCGACCGAGCAGTACTTC

D gene: .
clone size: .
V gene: TRBV15
CDR3 length: 15
J gene: TRBJ2-1
CDR3 protein: CATSRDPGSYNEQFF
CDR3 DNA: TGTGCCACCAGCAGAGATCCGGGTTCCTACAATGAGCAGTTCTTC

D gene: TRBD2
clone size: .
V gene: TRBV13
CDR3 length: 15
J gene: TRBJ2-7
CDR3 protein: CASSLVGGFSYEQYF
CDR3 DNA: TGTGCCAGCAGCTTAGTGGGGGGGTTTTCCTACGAGCAGTACTTC

D gene: TRBD2
clone size: .
V gene: TRBV2
CDR3 length: 15
J gene: TRBJ2-1
CDR3 protein: CASSGLAGIYNEQFF
CDR3 DNA: TGTGCCAGCAGTGGACTAGCGGGAATCTACAATGAGCAGTTCTTC

D gene: .
clone size: .
V gene: TRBV4-1
CDR3 length: 20
J gene: TRBJ2-5
CDR3 protein: CASSQDQSTTQGVVQETQYF
CDR3 DNA: TGCGCCAGCAGCCAAGATCAGTCGACCACTCAAGGGGTGGTACAAGAGACCCAGTACTTC

D gene: .
clone size: .
V gene: TRBV15
CDR3 length: 17
J gene: TRBJ2-3
CDR3 protein: CATSRDVVLRETDTQYF
CDR3 DNA: TGTGCCACCAGCAGAGATGTCGTCCTCAGAGAGACAGATACGCAGTATTTT

D gene: TRBD1
clone size: .
V gene: TRBV29-1
CDR3 length: 11
J gene: TRBJ2-1
CDR3 protein: CSVTGQGGQFF
CDR3 DNA: TGCAGCGTTACGGGACAGGGGGGGCAGTTCTTC

D gene: .
clone size: .
V gene: TRBV6-6
CDR3 length: 14
J gene: TRBJ2-7
CDR3 protein: CASSPTAWGSEQYF
CDR3 DNA: TGTGCCAGCAGTCCTACCGCCTGGGGCAGCGAGCAGTACTTC

D gene: .
clone size: .
V gene: TRBV14
CDR3 length: 14
J gene: TRBJ1-1
CDR3 protein: CASSRPDKNTEAFF
CDR3 DNA: TGTGCCAGCAGCCGACCGGACAAGAACACTGAAGCTTTCTTT

D gene: .
clone size: .
V gene: TRBV28
CDR3 length: 19
J gene: TRBJ1-5
CDR3 protein: CASIIRGGRRVWGNQPQHF
CDR3 DNA: TGTGCCAGCATCATCCGGGGGGGACGGAGAGTGTGGGGCAATCAGCCCCAGCATTTT

D gene: .
clone size: .
V gene: TRBV25-1
CDR3 length: 13
J gene: TRBJ2-2
CDR3 protein: CASLDYNTGELFF
CDR3 DNA: TGTGCCAGCCTTGACTACAACACCGGGGAGCTGTTTTTT

D gene: .
clone size: few
V gene: TRBV29-1
CDR3 length: 9
J gene: TRBJ1-1
CDR3 protein: CSVTGEAFF
CDR3 DNA: TGCAGCGTTACGGGGGAAGCTTTCTTT

D gene: .
clone size: .
V gene: TRBV11-2
CDR3 length: 15
J gene: TRBJ2-5
CDR3 protein: CASSLGVGASETQYF
CDR3 DNA: TGTGCCAGCAGCTTAGGGGTCGGGGCTTCGGAGACCCAGTACTTC

D gene: .
clone size: .
V gene: TRBV28
CDR3 length: 14
J gene: TRBJ1-4
CDR3 protein: CASSPLWGGEKLFF
CDR3 DNA: TGTGCCAGCAGCCCCCTTTGGGGTGGTGAAAAACTGTTTTTT

D gene: .
clone size: .
V gene: TRBV7-9
CDR3 length: 14
J gene: TRBJ1-5
CDR3 protein: CASSLFPGDQPQHF
CDR3 DNA: TGTGCCAGCAGCTTATTCCCTGGAGATCAGCCCCAGCATTTT

D gene: TRBD1
clone size: .
V gene: TRBV13
CDR3 length: 16
J gene: TRBJ2-7
CDR3 protein: CASSLGTGNGVYEQYF
CDR3 DNA: TGTGCCAGCAGCTTGGGGACAGGCAACGGGGTCTACGAGCAGTACTTC

D gene: TRBD1
clone size: .
V gene: TRBV5-8
CDR3 length: 14
J gene: TRBJ1-1
CDR3 protein: CASSFQGAGTEAFF
CDR3 DNA: TGTGCCAGCAGCTTCCAGGGGGCCGGCACTGAAGCTTTCTTT